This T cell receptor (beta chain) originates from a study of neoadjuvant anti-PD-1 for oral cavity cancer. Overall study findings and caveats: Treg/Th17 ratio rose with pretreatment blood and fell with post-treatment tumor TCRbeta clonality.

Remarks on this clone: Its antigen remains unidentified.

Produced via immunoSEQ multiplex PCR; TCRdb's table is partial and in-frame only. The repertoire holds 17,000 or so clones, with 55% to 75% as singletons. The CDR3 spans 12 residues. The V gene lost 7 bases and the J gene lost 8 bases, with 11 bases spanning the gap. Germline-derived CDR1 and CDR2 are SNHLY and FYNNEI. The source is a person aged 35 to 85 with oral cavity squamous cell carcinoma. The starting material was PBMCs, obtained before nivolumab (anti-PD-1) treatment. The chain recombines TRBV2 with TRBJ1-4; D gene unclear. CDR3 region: CASNGGWEKLFF. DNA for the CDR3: TGTGCCAGCAATGGAGGTTGGGAAAAACTGTTTTTT.